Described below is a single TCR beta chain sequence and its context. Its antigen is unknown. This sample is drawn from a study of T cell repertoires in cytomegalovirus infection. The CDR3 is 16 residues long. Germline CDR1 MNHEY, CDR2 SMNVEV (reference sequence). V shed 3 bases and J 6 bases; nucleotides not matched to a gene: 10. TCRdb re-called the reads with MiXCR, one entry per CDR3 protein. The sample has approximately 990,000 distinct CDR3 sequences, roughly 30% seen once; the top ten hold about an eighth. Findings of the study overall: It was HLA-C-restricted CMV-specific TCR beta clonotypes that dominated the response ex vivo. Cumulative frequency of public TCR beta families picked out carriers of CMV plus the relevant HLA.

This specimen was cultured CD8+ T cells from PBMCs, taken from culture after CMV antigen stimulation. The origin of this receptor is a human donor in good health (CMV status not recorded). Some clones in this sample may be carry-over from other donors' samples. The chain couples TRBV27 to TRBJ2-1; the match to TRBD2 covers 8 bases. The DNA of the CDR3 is TGTGCCAGCAGTTTGGAAGGACTAGCAGGTCTCAATGAGCAGTTCTTC. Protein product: CASSLEGLAGLNEQFF.